This TCR beta chain was sequenced in a study of naive and memory T cell subsets. This clonotype was picked up many times. A UMI-containing oligonucleotide was joined by 3' ligation to the TCR cDNA template. This CDR3 spans 15 amino acids. Germline values: CDR1 KGHSH, CDR2 LQKENI. Trimming cost V 5 bases and J 1 base, with 13 bases left between them. Four PCR rounds used nested alpha and beta constant region primers plus the SP2 primer. TCRdb recomputed calls from the 5' RACE reads with MiXCR, one row per CDR3 protein. The table lists more than 45,000 distinct CDR3 sequences, approximately 4.5% of them singletons.

The chain uses TRBV18 and TRBJ2-3; D gene ambiguous. The source of this sequence is a female donor in good health. The CDR3 nucleotides are TGTGCCAGCTCAACCCGCGTTTCGGGCACAGATACGCAGTATTTT. As protein: CASSTRVSGTDTQYF.